Each of the 6 T cell receptor beta chains below was sequenced from the same sample in a study of T cell responses to AZD1222 COVID-19 vaccine. Profiled with immunoSEQ multiplex PCR; TCRdb holds only in-frame clones, not every one. Of about 70,000 clones listed, around four fifths are singletons. Sequenced material: peripheral blood, taken 28 days after the second AZD1222 dose. All receptors derive from an adult who received the AZD1222 COVID-19 vaccine.

This rearrangement joins TRBV6-5 to TRBJ2-7, with D possibly matching TRBD2 (5 bases). Per the germline V gene, CDR1 is MNHEY and CDR2 is SVGAGI. The length of the CDR3 is 14 residues. With 2 bases removed from V and 1 base from J, the gap between germline ends came to 9 bases. Here the CDR3 reads CASSYEGFSYEQYF. The CDR3 DNA sequence: TGTGCCAGCAGTTACGAGGGTTTTTCCTACGAGCAGTACTTC.

V is TRBV18 and J is TRBJ2-3, with D possibly called TRBD1 or TRBD2 (5 bases each). The germline gives CDR1 KGHSH, CDR2 LQKENI. This CDR3 is built from 12 residues. Trimming stripped 6 bases from V and 14 bases from J, with 18 bases between. CDR3 in amino acids: CASSLGSPQGYF. The CDR3 DNA sequence: TGTGCCAGCTCCCTAGGGAGCCCTCAGGGGTATTTT. The full variable domain, completed using reference TRBV18 and TRBJ2-3, is NAGVMQNPRHLVRRRGQEARLRCSPMKGHSHVYWYRQLPEEGLKFMVYLQKENIIDESGMPKERFSAEFPKEGPSILRIQQVVRGDSAAYFCASSLGSPQGYFGPGTRLTVL.

This clone was seen a handful of times. The chain recombines TRBV10-3 with TRBJ1-1, with D unresolved. The V end was cut by 0 bases, the J end by 1 base, with 6 bases between. The CDR3 consists of 14 residues. Germline V gene sequence: CDR1 ENHRY, CDR2 SYGVKD. Here the CDR3 DNA reads TGTGCCATCAGTGAGTCCGCAGGGAACACTGAAGCTTTCTTT. Amino acid sequence: CAISESAGNTEAFF.

This chain connects TRBV12-3 or TRBV12-4 to TRBJ1-5; D gene unclear. Between the trimmed V and J ends, which lost 5 bases and 0 bases, there was a span of 5 bases. The CDR3 loop spans 13 amino acids. The CDR3 DNA follows: TGTGCCAGCAGTGTAAATAGCAATCAGCCCCAGCATTTT. This encodes CASSVNSNQPQHF.

This sequence joins TRBV27 and TRBJ1-1; TRBD1 agrees at 7 bases. Unmatched junction bases numbered 10, after V lost 2 bases and J lost 7 bases. Germline V CDR1 and CDR2: MNHEY, SMNVEV (reference sequence). This CDR3 comprises 15 residues. CDR3 nucleotides: TGTGCCAGCAGTTTAGGAGGACAGGCGCCCCATGAAGCTTTCTTT. Translation: CASSLGGQAPHEAFF.

This sequence joins TRBV15 and TRBJ1-2; weak D call: TRBD1 (6 bases). The CDR3 runs to 16 residues. The V gene lost 3 bases and the J gene lost 4 bases, with 18 bases spanning the gap. The germline V gene encodes CDR1 LNHNV and CDR2 YYDKDF (reference sequence). CDR3 DNA sequence: TGTGCCACCAGCAGTGCGACAGGCATTGGGGTCTATGGCTACACCTTC. Protein: CATSSATGIGVYGYTF.